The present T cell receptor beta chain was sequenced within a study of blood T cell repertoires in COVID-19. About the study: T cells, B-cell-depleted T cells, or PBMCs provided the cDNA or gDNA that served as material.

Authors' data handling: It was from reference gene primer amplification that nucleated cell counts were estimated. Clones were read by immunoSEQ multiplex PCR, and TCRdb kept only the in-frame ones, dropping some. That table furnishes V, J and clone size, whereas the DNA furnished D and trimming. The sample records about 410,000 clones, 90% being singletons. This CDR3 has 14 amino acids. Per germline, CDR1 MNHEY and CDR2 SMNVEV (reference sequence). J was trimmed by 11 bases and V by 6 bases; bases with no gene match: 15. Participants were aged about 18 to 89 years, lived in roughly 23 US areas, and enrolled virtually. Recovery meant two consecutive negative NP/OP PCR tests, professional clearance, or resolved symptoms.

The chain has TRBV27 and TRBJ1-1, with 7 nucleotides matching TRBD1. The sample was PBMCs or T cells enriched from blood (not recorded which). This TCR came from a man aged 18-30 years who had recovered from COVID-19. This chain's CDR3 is CASSPLTGRIWAFF. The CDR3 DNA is TGTGCCAGCAGCCCGTTGACAGGGCGAATTTGGGCTTTCTTT.